A single sample is the source of the 24 T cell receptor beta chains below, sequenced in a study of T and B cells in COVID-19 patients (TCRdb year 2020). The run used an Illumina MiSeq. Multiplex PCR with BIOMED2 TRB-A/B primer pools was used to amplify TRB rearrangements. TCRdb reprocessing: public reads trimmed at Q25 with fastp, clones called with MiXCR, in-frame beta chains kept. All rows with the same CDR3 protein become a single entry with the most common DNA and genes. Within this sample are over 10,000 distinct CDR3 sequences, with less than 30% of them counted one time only. The ten largest clones capture about 4% of the sample. Genomic DNA extracted from blood was used in amounts of about 250-550 ng for amplification of TRB repertoires. Source material: blood. The source of these receptors is a human donor who had recovered from COVID-19.

The V gene is TRBV15, the J gene TRBJ2-6, with 12 nucleotides matching TRBD1. Germline CDR1 and CDR2: LNHNV and YYDKDF (reference sequence). J gave up 0 bases and V 3 bases, and 6 bases lay outside the gene matches. This CDR3 comprises 19 residues. As DNA, the CDR3 is TGTGCCACCAGCAGGGGGGACAGGGGGCTTATCTCTGGGGCCAACGTCCTGACTTTC. It translates to CATSRGDRGLISGANVLTF.

This rearrangement joins TRBV4-1 to TRBJ2-1; 9 nucleotides align to TRBD1. Germline V lookup: CDR1 MGHRA, CDR2 YSYEKL. Trimming removed 6 bases from V and 7 bases from J; junction bases left unmatched: 7. This CDR3 region has 14 residues. CDR3 loop: CASSFDRGSNEQFF. The CDR3 DNA reads as TGCGCCAGCAGTTTCGACAGGGGGTCGAATGAGCAGTTCTTC.

The chain carries TRBV7-9 and TRBJ2-1; D not resolved. Trimming stripped 1 base from V and 10 bases from J, with 8 bases between. The length of the CDR3 is 12 residues. The germline V gene encodes CDR1 SEHNR and CDR2 FQNEAQ (reference sequence). CDR3 sequence: CASSLDGFEQFF. CDR3 nucleotide sequence: TGTGCCAGCAGCTTAGATGGGTTCGAGCAGTTCTTC.

This chain uses TRBV18 with TRBJ1-5, with TRBD1 as a possible D gene (6 bases). Trimming took 6 bases from V and 3 from J, leaving 15 bases between them. The CDR3 is 15 amino acids. CDR1 KGHSH and CDR2 LQKENI come from the germline V gene. CDR3 sequence: CASSTATGANQPQHF. CDR3 nucleotides: TGTGCCAGCTCCACCGCGACAGGCGCCAATCAGCCCCAGCATTTT.

The rearrangement links TRBV7-9 to TRBJ2-5, with 8 bases fitting TRBD1. CDR1 is SEHNR, CDR2 FQNEAQ, per germline (reference sequence). The CDR3 has 16 residues. Germline trimming cut 4 bases from V and 5 bases from J; bases unmatched to any gene: 12. This CDR3 reads CASSSPGTGPRETQYF. The CDR3 nucleotides are TGTGCCAGCAGCTCACCCGGGACAGGTCCCCGGGAGACCCAGTACTTC.

This CDR3 reads CASSLSASGGAETQYF. The CDR3 DNA reads TGCGCCAGCAGCTTGTCGGCTAGCGGGGGGGCGGAGACCCAGTACTTC. The chain uses TRBV5-1 and TRBJ2-5; 12 bases align to TRBD2. The V segment lost 1 base and the J segment 5 bases; nucleotides outside the gene matches: 6. The CDR3 length is 16 residues. Germline values: CDR1 SGHRS, CDR2 YFSETQ.

By frequency in the sample, this clonotype is medium-sized (0.01 to 0.1%). V usage is TRBV5-6 and J usage is TRBJ2-3, with 11 bases identical to TRBD1. The junction had 9 bases not matched to a gene; V was cut back by 6 bases and J by 6 bases. This CDR3 has 15 amino acids. Germline CDR1 is SGHDT and CDR2 is YYEEEE. CDR3 sequence reads: CASNPRTGGRDTQYF. DNA of the CDR3: TGTGCCAGCAACCCCCGGACAGGGGGCAGGGATACGCAGTATTTT.

This clonotype is termed medium-sized. CDR3 DNA: TGTGCCAGCAGCACGGGGACTAGCGGGGGGTTATACAATGAGCAGTTCTTC. As protein: CASSTGTSGGLYNEQFF. The chain couples TRBV5-6 to TRBJ2-1; 15 bases match TRBD2. The CDR3 sequence is 17 residues long. Trimming at V came to 4 bases and at J to 4 bases, leaving 6 bases not matched to a gene. Germline V gene data show CDR1 as SGHDT and CDR2 as YYEEEE.

This clonotype was counted a few times. J is TRBJ2-7 and V is TRBV7-2, with D perhaps matching TRBD2 (6 bases). The CDR3 has 14 residues. CDR1 is SGHTA and CDR2 is FQGNSA in the germline V gene. The V gene lost 5 bases and the J gene lost 7 bases, with 18 bases spanning the gap. Written as DNA, the CDR3 is TGTGCCAGCAGCCGGGGTCCACCTGGGGGGGAGCAGTACTTC. Protein: CASSRGPPGGEQYF.

In the case of this clonotype: At one boundary the junction diverges from the germline segment, which might be a read error. The rearrangement uses TRBV18 and TRBJ1-5; no clear D gene. CDR1 and CDR2 (germline): KGHSH, LQKENI. This CDR3 has 16 residues. The CDR3 DNA follows: TGTGACAGCTCAATTGGGAAAGGGTATAGCAATCAGCAAAAGCAGTTT. Protein product: CDSSIGKGYSNQQKQF.

This clonotype was observed a few times. The rearrangement uses TRBV7-2 and TRBJ2-3; tentative D call: TRBD2 (6 bases). The V and J ends lost 1 base and 3 bases respectively, with 11 bases between them. Germline CDR1 SGHTA, CDR2 FQGNSA. The CDR3 totals 15 residues. DNA for the CDR3: TGTGCCAGCAGCTTAGATGGGGGGAGAACAGATACGCAGTATTTT. It translates to CASSLDGGRTDTQYF.

This clonotype was detected only a few times. The J gene is TRBJ2-3, the V gene TRBV4-2; 8 bases align to TRBD2. V was pared by 5 bases and J by 4 bases, with 8 bases of the junction left unmatched. Germline CDR1 is LGHNA and CDR2 is YNFKEQ. The CDR3 extends over 15 amino acids. The CDR3: CASSSTGGRSDTQYF. CDR3 DNA sequence: TGTGCCAGCAGCTCCACGGGGGGGAGGTCAGATACGCAGTATTTT.

Judged by abundance, this clonotype is medium-sized. V usage is TRBV27 and J usage is TRBJ2-1, with 7 bases fitting TRBD2. Trimming at V came to 1 base and at J to 5 bases, leaving 5 bases not matched to a gene. CDR1 MNHEY and CDR2 SMNVEV come from the germline V gene (reference sequence). The CDR3 runs 15 residues. The CDR3 here is CASSLWGAGDNEQFF. The CDR3 nucleotides read TGTGCCAGCAGTTTATGGGGCGCGGGAGACAATGAGCAGTTCTTC.

This clonotype has at least ten counts. This chain uses TRBV15 with TRBJ1-4, with D maybe TRBD1 (6 bases). The V and J ends lost 1 base and 1 base respectively, with 13 bases between them. This CDR3 region has 17 residues. CDR1 and CDR2 (germline): LNHNV, YYDKDF (reference sequence). The CDR3 is CATSRAGAGETNEKLFF. The CDR3 DNA reads as TGTGCCACCAGCAGAGCGGGGGCCGGGGAAACTAATGAAAAACTGTTTTTT.

The rearrangement links TRBV14 to TRBJ2-5; D is uncertain. CDR3 length equals 13 residues. Per the germline V gene, CDR1 is SGHDN and CDR2 is FVKESK. V lost 0 bases and J 0 bases, leaving 2 bases between the germline ends. The CDR3 nucleotides read TGTGCCAGCAGCCAAGATCACCAAGAGACCCAGTACTTC. This gives the protein CASSQDHQETQYF.

This chain joins TRBV7-2 and TRBJ2-3; D gene uncertain. Germline assignment: CDR1 SGHTA and CDR2 FQGNSA. The V end lost 2 bases, the J end lost 2 bases, and 8 bases lay between the germline ends. The CDR3 is 14 residues long. The CDR3, as DNA: TGTGCCAGCAGCTTAACCCAGTACACAGATACGCAGTATTTT. It is translated as CASSLTQYTDTQYF.

J is TRBJ1-5 and V is TRBV18; 8 bases match TRBD1. Germline V gene data show CDR1 as KGHSH and CDR2 as LQKENI. The length of the CDR3 is 16 residues. Trimming removed 2 bases from V and 1 base from J; junction bases left unmatched: 4. The CDR3 loop reads CASSPSGGSSNQPQHF. Here the CDR3 DNA reads TGTGCCAGCTCACCATCAGGGGGCTCGAGCAATCAGCCCCAGCATTTT.

The chain recombines TRBV18 with TRBJ2-7, with 8 bases aligning to TRBD2. Germline CDR1 KGHSH, CDR2 LQKENI. V shed 6 bases and J 3 bases; nucleotides not matched to a gene: 4. The CDR3 loop spans 13 amino acids. The chain's CDR3 is CASSGLANYEQYF. Here the CDR3 DNA reads TGTGCCAGCTCCGGACTAGCCAACTACGAGCAGTACTTC.

The J gene is TRBJ2-1, the V gene TRBV20-1; possible D gene TRBD2, 9 bases. This CDR3 spans 14 amino acids. V lost 6 bases and J lost 8, with 20 bases in between. Germline V CDR1 and CDR2: DFQATT, SNEGSKA (reference sequence). CDR3 sequence (DNA): TGCAGTGCCGACAGGGGCGGGGGGGCGGATGAGCAGTTCTTC. This translates into CSADRGGGADEQFF.

This clonotype was observed at least ten times. The V and J genes are TRBV6-4 and TRBJ2-2; weak D call: TRBD2 (6 bases). V was trimmed by 5 bases and J by 4 bases, leaving 14 bases between them. CDR1 is MRHNA and CDR2 is SNTAGT in the germline V gene. This CDR3 region has 15 residues. CDR3 sequence reads: CASSPLSGPTGELFF. The CDR3 DNA reads TGTGCCAGCAGTCCCCTTAGCGGACCCACCGGGGAGCTGTTTTTT.

This clonotype was recorded once. Without the conserved terminal phenylalanine or tryptophan, this CDR3 likely stems from a read error. It is unclear where the CDR3 begins or ends on the DNA, so no DNA is shown, and the CDR3 is as TCRdb lists it. The chain combines TRBV6-6 with TRBJ1-2; the table's D call of TRBD1 was not tested on the DNA. Germline values: CDR1 MNHNY, CDR2 SVGAGI (reference sequence). With termini counted, the CDR3 has 16 amino acids. This CDR3 reads CASRAVTGTGNEGDTG.

This clonotype ranks as medium-sized (0.01 to 0.1%). V is TRBV29-1 and J is TRBJ2-7, with 7 bases that match TRBD1. The germline gives CDR1 SQVTM, CDR2 ANQGSEA. This CDR3 comprises 14 residues. V gave up 4 bases and J gave up 0 bases; unmatched junction bases: 6. As DNA, the CDR3 is TGCAGCGTTGCAGGGGGTAGGAGCTCCTACGAGCAGTACTTC. Translated, it gives CSVAGGRSSYEQYF.

The chain employs TRBV2 and TRBJ2-7, with D perhaps TRBD1 (6 bases). Trimming took 7 bases from V and 3 from J, leaving 13 bases between them. Germline V gene sequence: CDR1 SNHLY, CDR2 FYNNEI. CDR3 length equals 13 residues. The CDR3 DNA is TGTGCCAGCAATATCGTGGACAGCTACGAGCAGTACTTC. Translating gives CASNIVDSYEQYF.

Concerning this clonotype itself: A much larger clone lies a single base off, so this may be a read error. The chain employs TRBV6-5 and TRBJ2-1; D might be TRBD1 (6 bases). The CDR3 loop spans 14 amino acids. Germline CDR1 reads MNHEY; CDR2 reads SVGAGI. The ends were cut back, 6 bases at V and 2 bases at J, with 11 bases in the middle. This chain's CDR3 is CASRGWTAYNEQFF. CDR3 nucleotides: TGTGCCAGCAGGGGGTGGACAGCCTACAATGAGCAGTTCTTC.